The 14 T cell receptor beta chains in this list originate from one sample, sequenced in a study of T-cell memory formation after mild COVID-19. TCRdb re-called the 5' RACE reads with MiXCR, one entry per CDR3 protein. Of 500,000 to 650,000 distinct CDR3 sequences in the sample, about a fifth were seen once. Sequenced: PBMCs or a T cell subset sorted from them (not recorded which). Receptor source: an adult woman who had mild COVID-19 (a few samples of this study predate the infection). Cell type and time point are not known.

At least ten counts were recorded for this clonotype. V usage is TRBV7-2 and J usage is TRBJ2-5, with D tentatively TRBD1 (5 bases). Deletions cut 5 bases from V and 5 bases from J, with 21 bases between. Germline V lookup: CDR1 SGHTA, CDR2 FQGNSA. The CDR3 runs 16 residues. CDR3 loop: CASSLGTGFGAETQYF. CDR3 bases: TGTGCCAGCAGCCTCGGAACAGGATTTGGGGCCGAGACCCAGTACTTC.

J is TRBJ2-1 and V is TRBV21-1; whether TRBD1, the table's D call, matches the DNA was not checked. TRBV21-1 is termed a pseudogene. CDR3 length: 17 residues. The chain's CDR3 is CASSNLLQGISYNEQFF. DNA for the CDR3: TGTGCCAGCAGCAACCTTCTACAGGGGATCTCCTACAATGAGCAGTTCTTC.

V usage is TRBV6-5 and J usage is TRBJ2-7, with D possibly TRBD1 on 6 matching bases. Germline CDR1 and CDR2: MNHEY and SVGAGI. V was trimmed by 5 bases and J by 3 bases, leaving 11 bases between them. The CDR3 contains 13 residues. The CDR3 sequence: CASSRQAYYEQYF. The CDR3 DNA reads as TGTGCCAGCAGTCGACAGGCCTACTACGAGCAGTACTTC.

This clonotype was seen only a few times. V and J are TRBV4-2 and TRBJ2-7; unclear D gene. Trimming removed 0 bases from V and 3 bases from J, with 18 bases in between. The CDR3 is made up of 17 amino acids. Germline CDR1 LGHNA, CDR2 YNFKEQ. The CDR3 DNA sequence: TGTGCCAGCAGCCAAGATTGGCCTGCCAAGGGAAACTACGAGCAGTACTTC. Protein product: CASSQDWPAKGNYEQYF.

This clonotype was found once. The chain uses TRBV5-1 and TRBJ2-3; D is possibly TRBD1 (5 bases). This CDR3 contains 15 residues. The V end was cut by 2 bases, the J end by 0 bases, with 10 bases between. Germline V CDR1 and CDR2: SGHRS, YFSETQ. The CDR3 here is CASSLKTASTDTQYF. The CDR3 DNA follows: TGCGCCAGCAGCTTAAAGACAGCTAGCACAGATACGCAGTATTTT. Variable domain in full (rest from reference TRBV5-1 and TRBJ2-3): KAGVTQTPRYLIKTRGQQVTLSCSPISGHRSVSWYQQTPGQGLQFLFEYFSETQRNKGNFPGRFSGRQFSNSRSEMNVSTLELGDSALYLCASSLKTASTDTQYFGPGTRLTVL.

The chain joins TRBV7-6 to TRBJ1-2; tentative D call: TRBD1 (6 bases). Germline values: CDR1 SGHVS, CDR2 FNYEAQ. The ends were cut back, 0 bases at V and 3 bases at J, with 26 bases in the middle. The CDR3 runs to 20 residues. CDR3: CASSLAYEGVPGAGDYGYTF. Here the CDR3 DNA reads TGTGCCAGCAGCTTAGCCTACGAGGGGGTTCCAGGGGCCGGGGACTATGGCTACACCTTC.

In this sample, this clonotype turned up many times. This rearrangement joins TRBV5-1 to TRBJ2-7; TRBD1 might be the D (6 bases). V lost 2 bases and J 1 base, leaving 16 bases between the germline ends. Germline CDR1 reads SGHRS; CDR2 reads YFSETQ. The CDR3 covers 16 residues. The CDR3 DNA reads as TGCGCCAGCAGCTTCCCTTCAGGGGTCCGATCCTACGAGCAGTACTTC. Translating it yields CASSFPSGVRSYEQYF. Drawing the rest from reference TRBV5-1 and TRBJ2-7, the complete variable domain is KAGVTQTPRYLIKTRGQQVTLSCSPISGHRSVSWYQQTPGQGLQFLFEYFSETQRNKGNFPGRFSGRQFSNSRSEMNVSTLELGDSALYLCASSFPSGVRSYEQYFGPGTRLTVT.

The rearrangement links TRBV29-1 to TRBJ2-2, with 10 bases lining up with TRBD1. The CDR3 consists of 16 residues. The junction had 11 bases not matched to a gene; V was cut back by 7 bases and J by 3 bases. Germline V lookup: CDR1 SQVTM, CDR2 ANQGSEA. In nucleotides, the CDR3 is TGCAGCGCCGCGGTCCGGGACAGGGGCTACACCGGGGAGCTGTTTTTT. This translates into CSAAVRDRGYTGELFF.

The chain recombines TRBV11-3 with TRBJ2-3, with D tentatively TRBD1 (7 bases). The germline V gene encodes CDR1 SGHNT and CDR2 YENEEA. Trimming shortened V by 3 bases and J by 7 bases, and 17 bases separated the two germline ends. The CDR3 runs 15 residues. The CDR3 protein is CASSLEGQRANTQYF. The CDR3 DNA follows: TGTGCCAGCAGCTTGGAGGGACAGCGCGCAAATACGCAGTATTTT.

This clonotype was picked up a small number of times. This chain uses TRBV7-8 with TRBJ1-2; D gene uncertain. In germline, CDR1 is SGHVS, CDR2 FQNEAQ. Trimming stripped 5 bases from V and 4 bases from J, with 20 bases between. CDR3 length: 16 residues. The chain's CDR3 is CASSLSGSEVLYGYTF. The CDR3 DNA reads TGTGCCAGCAGCCTCTCCGGGAGTGAGGTTCTCTATGGCTACACCTTC.

The chain is built from TRBV29-1 and TRBJ1-1; tentative D call: TRBD1 (6 bases). This CDR3 contains 12 residues. The germline V gene has CDR1 SQVTM and CDR2 ANQGSEA. V shed 7 bases and J shed 3 bases, with 12 bases lying between them. This CDR3 is CSARRGDTEAFF. The DNA for the CDR3 is TGCAGCGCAAGAAGGGGGGACACTGAAGCTTTCTTT.

This chain uses TRBV7-9 with TRBJ2-1; D is unclear. V was clipped by 2 bases and J by 10 bases, with 15 bases between them. Germline CDR1 SEHNR, CDR2 FQNEAQ (reference sequence). This CDR3 region has 14 residues. CDR3 region: CASSLPLHAWEQFF. CDR3 in DNA: TGTGCCAGCAGCTTACCCCTACATGCGTGGGAGCAGTTCTTC.

This clonotype has a handful of counts. This sequence joins TRBV12-3 or TRBV12-4 and TRBJ1-6; D uncertain. The CDR3 has 14 amino acids. Trimming pared 3 bases from V and 7 bases from J, leaving 10 bases between. CDR3 residues: CASSFSHENSPLHF. CDR3 nucleotide sequence: TGTGCCAGCAGTTTCAGTCACGAGAATTCACCCCTCCACTTT.

This chain connects TRBV30 to TRBJ1-4; the D gene is possibly TRBD1 (6 bases). The CDR3 length is 15 residues. Germline lookup yields CDR1 GTSNPN and CDR2 SVGIG (reference sequence). Trimming removed 3 bases from V and 2 bases from J, with 13 bases in between. This chain's CDR3 is CAWRGGAGTNEKLFF. CDR3 in DNA: TGTGCCTGGAGAGGGGGTGCAGGGACTAATGAAAAACTGTTTTTT.